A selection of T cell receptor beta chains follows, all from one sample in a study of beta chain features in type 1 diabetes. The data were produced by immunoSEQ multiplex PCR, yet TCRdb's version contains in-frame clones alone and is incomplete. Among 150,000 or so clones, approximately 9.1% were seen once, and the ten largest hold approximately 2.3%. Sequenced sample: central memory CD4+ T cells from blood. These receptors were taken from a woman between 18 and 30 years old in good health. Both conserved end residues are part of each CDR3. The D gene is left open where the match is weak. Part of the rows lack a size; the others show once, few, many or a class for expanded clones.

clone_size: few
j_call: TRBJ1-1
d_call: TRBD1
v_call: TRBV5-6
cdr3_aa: CASTTGQGAGNTEAFF
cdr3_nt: TGTGCCAGCACTACTGGACAGGGGGCAGGGAACACTGAAGCTTTCTTT

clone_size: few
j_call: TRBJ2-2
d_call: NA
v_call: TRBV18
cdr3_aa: CASSTPRYTGELFF
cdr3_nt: TGTGCCAGCTCGACACCGCGTTACACCGGGGAGCTGTTTTTT

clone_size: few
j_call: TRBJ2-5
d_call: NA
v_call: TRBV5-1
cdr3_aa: CASSLDSLRETQYF
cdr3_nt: TGCGCCAGCAGCTTGGACAGCCTAAGAGAGACCCAGTACTTC

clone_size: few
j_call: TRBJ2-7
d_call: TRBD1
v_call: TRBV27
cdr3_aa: CASSLSRAAGGPHLVYEQYF
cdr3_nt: TGTGCCAGCAGTTTATCCCGGGCCGCAGGGGGCCCCCATCTTGTCTACGAGCAGTACTTC

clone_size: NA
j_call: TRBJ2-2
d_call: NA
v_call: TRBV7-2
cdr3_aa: CASSSTTLRGTGELFF
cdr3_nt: TGTGCCAGCAGCTCTACCACCCTTCGGGGCACCGGGGAGCTGTTTTTT

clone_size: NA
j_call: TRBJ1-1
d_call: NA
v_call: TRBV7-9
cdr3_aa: CASSLQMNTEAFF
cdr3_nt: TGTGCCAGCAGCCTACAGATGAACACTGAAGCTTTCTTT

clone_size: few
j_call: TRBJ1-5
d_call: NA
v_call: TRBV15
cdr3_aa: CATSRDNNQPQHF
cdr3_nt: TGTGCCACCAGCCGGGACAACAATCAGCCCCAGCATTTT

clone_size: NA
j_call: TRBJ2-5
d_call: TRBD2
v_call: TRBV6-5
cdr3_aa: CASNGRGETQYF
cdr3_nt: TGTGCCAGCAATGGGAGGGGAGAGACCCAGTACTTC

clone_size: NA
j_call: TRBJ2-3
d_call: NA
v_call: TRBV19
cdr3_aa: CASSKGDSTDTQYF
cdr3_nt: TGTGCCAGTAGTAAGGGGGATAGCACAGATACGCAGTATTTT

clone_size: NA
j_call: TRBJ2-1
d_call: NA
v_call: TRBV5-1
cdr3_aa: CASSLRQDIGEQFF
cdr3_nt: TGCGCCAGCAGCTTGCGACAAGATATCGGTGAGCAGTTCTTC

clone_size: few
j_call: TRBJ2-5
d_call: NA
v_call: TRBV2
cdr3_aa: CASSVAGRETQYF
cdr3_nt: TGTGCCAGCAGTGTCGCAGGGCGAGAGACCCAGTACTTC

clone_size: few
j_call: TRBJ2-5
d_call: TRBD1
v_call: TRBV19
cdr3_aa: CASSIRTGLGETQYF
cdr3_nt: TGTGCCAGTAGTATCCGGACAGGCCTCGGGGAGACCCAGTACTTC

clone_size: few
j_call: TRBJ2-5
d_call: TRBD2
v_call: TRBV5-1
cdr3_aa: CASSSGTSGGMYQETQYF
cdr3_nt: TGCGCCAGCAGCTCTGGGACTAGCGGGGGAATGTACCAAGAGACCCAGTACTTC

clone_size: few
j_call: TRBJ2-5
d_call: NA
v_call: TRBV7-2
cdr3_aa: CASTQGGRETQYF
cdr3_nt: TGTGCCAGCACCCAAGGAGGGAGAGAGACCCAGTACTTC

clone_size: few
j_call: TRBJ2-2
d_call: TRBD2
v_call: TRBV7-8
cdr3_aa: CASSLVVAGGVPLGPLFF
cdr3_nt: TGTGCCAGCAGCCTCGTTGTAGCGGGGGGGGTCCCACTGGGTCCGCTGTTTTTT

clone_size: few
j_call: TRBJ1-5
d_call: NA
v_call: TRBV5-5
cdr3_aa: CASSLSGGNGNQPQHF
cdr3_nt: TGTGCCAGCAGCTTGAGTGGCGGGAATGGCAATCAGCCCCAGCATTTT

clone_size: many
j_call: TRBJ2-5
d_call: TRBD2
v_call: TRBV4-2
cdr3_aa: CASSQERSGGALETQYF
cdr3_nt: TGTGCCAGCAGCCAAGAGAGGAGCGGGGGGGCCTTAGAGACCCAGTACTTC

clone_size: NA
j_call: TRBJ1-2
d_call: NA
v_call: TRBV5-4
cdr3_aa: CASSQLRGNYGYTF
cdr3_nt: TGTGCCAGCAGCCAACTCAGGGGTAACTATGGCTACACCTTC

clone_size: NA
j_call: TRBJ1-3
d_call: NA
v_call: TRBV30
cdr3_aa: CAWMTRGGNTIYF
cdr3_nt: TGTGCCTGGATGACCCGAGGAGGAAACACCATATATTTT

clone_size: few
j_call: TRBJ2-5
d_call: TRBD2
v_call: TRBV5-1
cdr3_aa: CASSRTSLEQETQYF
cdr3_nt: TGCGCCAGCAGCCGGACTAGTTTGGAGCAAGAGACCCAGTACTTC

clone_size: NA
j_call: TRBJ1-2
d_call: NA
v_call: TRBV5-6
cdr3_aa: CASSLGQDGYTF
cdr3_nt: TGTGCCAGCAGCTTGGGACAGGATGGCTACACCTTC

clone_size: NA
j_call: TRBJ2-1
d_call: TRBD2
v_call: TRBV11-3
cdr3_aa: CASSRGLEHEQFF
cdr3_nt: TGTGCCAGCAGCCGGGGACTAGAACATGAGCAGTTCTTC

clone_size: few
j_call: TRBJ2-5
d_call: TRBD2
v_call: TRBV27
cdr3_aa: CASSKLAGAQETQYF
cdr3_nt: TGTGCCAGCAGTAAACTAGCGGGGGCTCAAGAGACCCAGTACTTC

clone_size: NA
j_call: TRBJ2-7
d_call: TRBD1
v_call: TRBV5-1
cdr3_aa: CASSLRDSYEQYF
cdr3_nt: TGCGCCAGCAGCTTGCGGGACAGTTACGAGCAGTACTTC

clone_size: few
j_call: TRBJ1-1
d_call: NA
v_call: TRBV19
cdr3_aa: CASSIQGMAEAFF
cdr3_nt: TGTGCCAGTAGTATACAGGGGATGGCTGAAGCTTTCTTT

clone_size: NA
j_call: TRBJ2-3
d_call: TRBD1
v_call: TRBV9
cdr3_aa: CASSVRDRGPDTQYF
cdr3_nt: TGTGCCAGCAGCGTACGGGACAGGGGGCCAGATACGCAGTATTTT

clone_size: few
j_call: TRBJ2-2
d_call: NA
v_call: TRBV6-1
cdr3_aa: CASSEVQDTGELFF
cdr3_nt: TGTGCCAGCAGTGAAGTACAGGACACCGGGGAGCTGTTTTTT

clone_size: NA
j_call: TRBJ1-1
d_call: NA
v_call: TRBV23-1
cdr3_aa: CASSPGPGELNTEAFF
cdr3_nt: TGCGCCAGCAGTCCAGGGCCCGGTGAGTTGAACACTGAAGCTTTCTTT

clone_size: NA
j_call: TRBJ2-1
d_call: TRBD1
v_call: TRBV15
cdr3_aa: CATSRGGQGEIGQFF
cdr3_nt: TGTGCCACCAGCAGGGGGGGACAGGGGGAAATCGGGCAGTTCTTC

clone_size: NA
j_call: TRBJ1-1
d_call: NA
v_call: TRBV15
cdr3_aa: CATSSPSQGTEAFF
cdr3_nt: TGTGCCACCAGCAGCCCGTCCCAGGGCACTGAAGCTTTCTTT

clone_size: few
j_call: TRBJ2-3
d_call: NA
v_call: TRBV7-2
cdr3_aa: CASSLEGGGLITDTQYF
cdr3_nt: TGTGCCAGCAGCTTAGAGGGAGGCGGGCTTATCACAGATACGCAGTATTTT

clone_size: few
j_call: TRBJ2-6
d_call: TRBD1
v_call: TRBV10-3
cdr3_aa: CATGGQGPGANVLTF
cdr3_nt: TGTGCCACCGGAGGACAGGGGCCTGGGGCCAACGTCCTGACTTTC

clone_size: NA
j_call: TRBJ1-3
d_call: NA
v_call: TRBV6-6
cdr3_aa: CASSNPGFAIYF
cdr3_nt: TGTGCCAGCAGTAACCCAGGTTTCGCCATATATTTT

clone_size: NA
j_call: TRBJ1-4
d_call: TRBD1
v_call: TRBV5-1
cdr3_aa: CASSLGQGNEKLFF
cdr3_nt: TGCGCCAGCAGCCTAGGACAGGGTAATGAAAAACTGTTTTTT

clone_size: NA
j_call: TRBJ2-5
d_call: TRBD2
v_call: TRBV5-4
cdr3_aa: CASSGGAGDGGETQYF
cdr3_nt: TGTGCCAGCAGCGGCGGGGCGGGAGATGGTGGGGAGACCCAGTACTTC

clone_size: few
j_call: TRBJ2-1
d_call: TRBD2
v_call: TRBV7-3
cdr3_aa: CASSLRSGGADHEQFF
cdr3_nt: TGTGCCAGCAGCTTAAGGAGCGGGGGGGCTGATCATGAGCAGTTCTTC

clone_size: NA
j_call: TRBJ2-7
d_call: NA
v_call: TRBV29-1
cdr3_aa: CSVEDLQGSLKQYF
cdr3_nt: TGCAGCGTTGAAGATCTACAGGGCTCGCTCAAGCAGTACTTC

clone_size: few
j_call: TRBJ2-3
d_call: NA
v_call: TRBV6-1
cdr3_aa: CASSAGSSTDTQYF
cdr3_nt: TGTGCCAGCAGTGCCGGTTCTAGCACAGATACGCAGTATTTT

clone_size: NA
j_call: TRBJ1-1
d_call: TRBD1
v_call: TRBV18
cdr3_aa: CASSPPSDRVSEAFF
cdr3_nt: TGTGCCAGCTCACCACCTTCGGACAGGGTTTCAGAAGCTTTCTTT

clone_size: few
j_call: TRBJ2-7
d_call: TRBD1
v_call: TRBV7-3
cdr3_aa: CASSPSTSGGQQYF
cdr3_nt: TGTGCCAGCAGCCCCTCGACCTCAGGGGGTCAGCAGTACTTC

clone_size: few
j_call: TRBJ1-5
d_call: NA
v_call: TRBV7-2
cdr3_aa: CASSLASGNQPQHF
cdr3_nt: TGTGCCAGCAGCTTAGCTTCGGGGAATCAGCCCCAGCATTTT